This TCR beta chain was recorded in a study of identical twins (dated by TCRdb to the mid-2010s). For the wider study: TCR alpha and beta repertoires from monozygotic twins, unrelated adults of various ages and cord blood were deep-sequenced to test whether fetal clonotypes persist. To rule out contamination, the twin experiments were replicated at different times with different library preparation protocols.

What the study reported, not specific to this receptor: Abundant cord blood beta clonotypes carried fewer insertions; young adult naive repertoires showed a weaker similar trend, while memory repertoires showed none. Because the same donors could not be followed over many years, the conclusions relied on cross-sectional statistical analysis. Invariant T cells such as MAIT and iNKT could partly confound zero-insertion analyses, although diverse VJ usage argued against such confounding for most clonotypes. A weaker excess of twin sharing was found in beta out-of-frame sequences because the signal-to-noise ratio was lowered by fewer shared sequences. Out-of-frame TCR alpha sharing in monozygotic twins was systematically underestimated by recombination models, whereas sharing between unrelated individuals was in agreement with the recombination models. Out-of-frame TCR alpha sequences shared between twins showed an excess of low generation-probability sequences compared with coincidental sharing between unrelated individuals.

CDR1 LGHNA and CDR2 YSLEER were looked up in the germline V gene. V is pared back by 0 bases and J by 3 bases, with 12 bases lying between the germline termini. The CDR3 has 16 amino acids, counting the end cysteine and phenylalanine. Here the CDR3 DNA is all that survives: 48 bases in frame from base 1. All donors were healthy Caucasians. Three pairs of female monozygotic twins, all aged about 18 to 30 years, were included in the twin cohort. The RNA used for TCR libraries was isolated from peripheral blood mononuclear cells. This clonotype was seen repeatedly, ten times or more. Its antigen has not been determined. No clone much larger than this one lies a single base away; base qualities are absent. The protocol used for the library was 5' RACE. Data came from an Illumina HiSeq 2000. Template switching added a universal primer binding site, and the final cDNA carried a unique molecular identifier that allowed TCR cDNA molecules to be counted accurately. First-strand cDNA for TCR alpha and beta chains was synthesized from specific primers in the conserved constant-segment region. Each cDNA library was double barcoded, with a SMART-Mk sample barcode plus Illumina barcodes, to control for contamination. TruSeq adapter sequences, together with Illumina sample barcodes, were added in two successive PCR steps. The Illumina HiSeq platform was used with custom primers to sequence TCR alpha and beta cDNA libraries. On the authors' methods: Raw reads were processed with MiGEC to extract unique molecular identifiers, and MiXCR was used to determine CDR3 positions. Recombination models were inferred per individual with the repgenHMM and IGoR tools using an EM algorithm. The analysis of shared clonotypes was done with the tcR package in R, with sharing normalized by the product of cloneset sizes. To study raw recombination without the effects of thymic and clonal selection, out-of-frame nonproductive sequences were analyzed. The public sequencing data were trimmed at Q25 with fastp and processed into clonotypes with MiXCR by TCRdb, which kept only in-frame beta chains. One record per CDR3 amino acid sequence lists the most common genes and DNA. The V and J calls come from TCRdb's annotation, not from the publication. This sample has a few hundred thousand distinct CDR3 sequences in its table, and roughly 9.9% of those were observed once. Of the sample, roughly 3% is held by the ten largest clones.

This sample also appeared in a second study, on yellow fever vaccine responses in identical twins. Reported in the second study: The authors reported that the T cell response to vaccination in identical twins appeared partly convergent and partly personalized. Focusing on identical twins, the study followed the T cell clones that responded to the vaccine, and did so with precision.

What was sequenced was PBMCs. The rearranged segments are TRBV4-3 and TRBJ2-1, with TRBD1 perhaps the D gene, on 5 matching bases. The TCR was taken from a woman in her late teens or twenties in good health. This receptor has the CDR3 CASSQDVAGNYNEQFF. The DNA sequence reads TGCGCCAGCAGCCAAGACGTCGCAGGGAACTACAATGAGCAGTTCTTC.